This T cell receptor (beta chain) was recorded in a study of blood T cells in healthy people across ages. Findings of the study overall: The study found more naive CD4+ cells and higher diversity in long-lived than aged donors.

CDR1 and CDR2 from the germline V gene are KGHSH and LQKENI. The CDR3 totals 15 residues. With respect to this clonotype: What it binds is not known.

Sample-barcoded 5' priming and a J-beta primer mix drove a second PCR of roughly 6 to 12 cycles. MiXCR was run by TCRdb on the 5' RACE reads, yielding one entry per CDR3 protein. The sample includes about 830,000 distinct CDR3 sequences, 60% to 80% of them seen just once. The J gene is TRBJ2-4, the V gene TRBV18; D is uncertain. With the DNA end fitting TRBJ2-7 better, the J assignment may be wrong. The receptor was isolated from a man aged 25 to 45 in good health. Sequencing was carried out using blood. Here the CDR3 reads CASSPASVLPYEQYF. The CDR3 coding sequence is TGTGCCAGCTCACCGGCCTCAGTTCTTCCCTACGAGCAGTACTTC.